These T cell receptor beta chains were read from a single sample in a study of OX40 agonist ivuxolimab in advanced cancers. Data came from immunoSEQ multiplex PCR; TCRdb stores just in-frame clones and leaves some out. The sample contains 45,000 to 60,000 clones, 85% to 95% of which appear only once. The sample consisted of CD4+ or CD8+ T cells sorted from blood, taken in a trial of the OX40 agonist ivuxolimab. The receptors here all came from an adult with an advanced solid tumor such as melanoma, head and neck, liver or kidney cancer. The CDR3 runs from the conserved cysteine through the conserved F or W. The D gene is left open where the match is weak. Where a row states a size, it is once, few, many or the class of an expanded clone; other rows omit it.

d_gene,abundance,j_gene,v_gene,CDR3nt,CDR3aa
-,-,TRBJ1-1,TRBV4-3,TGCGCCAGCAGCCAAGACCGCGGGCAAAGTTTTGAAGCTTTCTTT,CASSQDRGQSFEAFF
-,-,TRBJ2-1,TRBV7-6,TGTGCCAGCAGCCCATCCCGCAGGGCGGCGCAGTTCTTC,CASSPSRRAAQFF
TRBD1,-,TRBJ1-2,TRBV27,TGTGCCAGCAGTTTAACTAACCTTAACAGGGGCGGCTACACCTTC,CASSLTNLNRGGYTF
-,-,TRBJ2-5,TRBV11-3,TGTGCCAGCAGCTTAGGAGTACTGGGGCAAGAGACCCAGTACTTC,CASSLGVLGQETQYF
TRBD1,-,TRBJ1-3,TRBV9,TGTGCCAGCAGCGTAGTCCCACCGGGACAGGGAACTGGAAACACCATATATTTT,CASSVVPPGQGTGNTIYF
TRBD1,-,TRBJ2-5,TRBV4-3,TGCGCCAGCAGCCAAGATCCAGGGGGACGATTGGAGACCCAGTACTTC,CASSQDPGGRLETQYF
TRBD1,-,TRBJ2-7,TRBV6-9,TGTGCCAGCAGTTACGGACAGGGATGGAACTTC,CASSYGQGWNF
-,-,TRBJ2-7,TRBV7-9,TGTGCCAGCAGCTTAGGTGAATATAGCTCCTACGAGCAGTACTTC,CASSLGEYSSYEQYF
-,-,TRBJ2-5,TRBV2,TGTGCCAGCAGTGTGACCCTTGTTAGGCAGCAAGAGACCCAGTACTTC,CASSVTLVRQQETQYF
TRBD2,-,TRBJ2-1,TRBV9,TGTGCCAGCAGCGTATCGGACGGGGGGACTAGCCGTTACAATGAGCAGTTCTTC,CASSVSDGGTSRYNEQFF
-,-,TRBJ1-2,TRBV6-5,TGTGCCAGCACCTTGGGAGGATATGGCTACACCTTC,CASTLGGYGYTF
-,once,TRBJ1-1,TRBV19,TGTGCCAGTAGTATTTCCAGGGCTGAAGCTTTCTTT,CASSISRAEAFF
-,-,TRBJ2-1,TRBV5-6,TGTGCCAGCAGCTTGGAGGGCAAGACAATACATGAGCAGTTCTTC,CASSLEGKTIHEQFF
TRBD1,few,TRBJ2-6,TRBV7-2,TGTGCCAGCAGCTTAGGCCAGGGGGTTGGTGGGGCCAACGTCCTGACTTTC,CASSLGQGVGGANVLTF
TRBD2,-,TRBJ2-3,TRBV5-6,TGTGCCAGCAGCTTCCGGACTAGAGGGGACACAGATACGCAGTATTTT,CASSFRTRGDTDTQYF
-,-,TRBJ2-2,TRBV5-1,TGCGCCAGCAGCTTGGTCGGGGAGGCCGGGGAGCTGTTTTTT,CASSLVGEAGELFF
-,-,TRBJ2-7,TRBV28,TGTGCCAGCAGCTCCGATTGGGGGCAGGGAAACTACGAGCAGTACTTC,CASSSDWGQGNYEQYF
TRBD1,-,TRBJ2-1,TRBV5-1,TGCGCCAGCAGCCCCTACGGACAGGCTACTTCCAATGAGCAGTTCTTC,CASSPYGQATSNEQFF
TRBD1,-,TRBJ2-7,TRBV19,TGTGCCAGTAGCTCAAGCTCACAGGGGTACGAGCAGTACTTC,CASSSSSQGYEQYF
-,-,TRBJ2-1,TRBV5-6,TGTGCCAGCAGTTTTGAAAGCTCCTACAATGAGCAGTTCTTC,CASSFESSYNEQFF
TRBD2,once,TRBJ2-7,TRBV4-3,TGCGCCAGCAGCCACACAGCGGGAGGGCCCTACGAGCAGTACTTC,CASSHTAGGPYEQYF
-,-,TRBJ2-5,TRBV14,TGTGCCAGCAGCTCCCTTCACCCGTACCAAGAGACCCAGTACTTC,CASSSLHPYQETQYF
TRBD1,-,TRBJ2-5,TRBV2,TGTGCCAGCAGTGAAAGGGGGCAAGGAGGGACCCAGTACTTC,CASSERGQGGTQYF
TRBD2,-,TRBJ2-7,TRBV6-5,TGTGCCAGCAGTGAACTAGCGGGAGGGAACGAGCAGTACTTC,CASSELAGGNEQYF
-,-,TRBJ2-2,TRBV12-5,TGTGCTAGTGGTACCGATACCGGGGAGCTGTTTTTT,CASGTDTGELFF
TRBD1,-,TRBJ1-4,TRBV11-2,TGTGCCAGCAGCTCCGGGACAGGGGATAATGAAAAACTGTTTTTT,CASSSGTGDNEKLFF
TRBD2,-,TRBJ2-3,TRBV27,TGTGCCAGCACCTCCCAACTAGCGGGAGGTCTGTATTTT,CASTSQLAGGLYF
-,-,TRBJ2-7,TRBV10-2,TGCGCCAGCAGTATGGCCCTCGCCGACTACGAGCAGTACTTC,CASSMALADYEQYF
-,few,TRBJ2-3,TRBV2,TGTGCCAGCAGTTTGGGTAACACAGATACGCAGTATTTT,CASSLGNTDTQYF
TRBD2,-,TRBJ2-1,TRBV5-1,TGCGCCAGCAGGTGGACGGGAGGTTACAATGAGCAGTTCTTC,CASRWTGGYNEQFF
-,-,TRBJ1-3,TRBV7-7,TGTGCTAGCAGCCCATCGGTGGATGGGGCTGGAAACACCATATATTTT,CASSPSVDGAGNTIYF
-,once,TRBJ1-1,TRBV7-6,TGTGCCAGCAGCCCCGCGAGAGTGAACACTGAAGCTTTCTTT,CASSPARVNTEAFF
TRBD1,-,TRBJ1-1,TRBV19,TGTGCCAGCAGGACAGGGAACACTGAAGCTTTCTTT,CASRTGNTEAFF
-,-,TRBJ1-6,TRBV27,TGTGCCAGCAGTTTCATACCTGGAGGGGATGCCTATAATTCACCCCTCCACTTT,CASSFIPGGDAYNSPLHF
-,-,TRBJ1-5,TRBV7-8,TGTGCCAGCAGCTTATCCCCGAGCAATCAGCCCCAGCATTTT,CASSLSPSNQPQHF
-,once,TRBJ1-4,TRBV7-3,TGTGCCAGCAGCTGTTGCGGACAGACCCTGCGGACTAATGAAAAACTGTTTTTT,CASSCCGQTLRTNEKLFF
TRBD1,once,TRBJ2-7,TRBV19,TGTGCCAGTAGTACCCCAGGACAGGCCTACGAGCAGTACTTC,CASSTPGQAYEQYF
-,-,TRBJ1-5,TRBV28,TGTGCCAGCAACCCCCTGGGTTGGCTCCTCTCTCAGCCCCAGCATTTT,CASNPLGWLLSQPQHF
-,-,TRBJ1-1,TRBV15,TGTGCCACCAGCAGAGATTCAGCAATGAACACTGAAGCTTTCTTT,CATSRDSAMNTEAFF
-,-,TRBJ1-1,TRBV4-3,TGCGCCAGCACCCTAGGGCGTAGGGTTACTGAAGCTTTCTTT,CASTLGRRVTEAFF
TRBD2,-,TRBJ2-7,TRBV4-3,TGCGCCAGCAGCCCGCTTAGCGGGGGGACCTACGAGCAGTACTTC,CASSPLSGGTYEQYF
-,-,TRBJ1-3,TRBV6-1,TGTGCCAGCAGTGATGGGGGTCGAGGAAACACCATATATTTT,CASSDGGRGNTIYF
TRBD1,-,TRBJ1-5,TRBV5-5,TGTGCCAGCAGCCTGGGGACAGGGGGAACTCAGCCCCAGCATTTT,CASSLGTGGTQPQHF
-,-,TRBJ2-7,TRBV14,TGTGCCAGCAGCCAAGATTTTGGCGGGGACTACGAGCAGTACTTC,CASSQDFGGDYEQYF
TRBD1,-,TRBJ1-1,TRBV5-3,TGTGCCAGAAGCTTGGCGGACAGGGCTAACACTGAAGCTTTCTTT,CARSLADRANTEAFF
-,-,TRBJ1-1,TRBV13,TGTGCCAGCAGCTTACGAGGGGAGGAGGAAGCTTTCTTT,CASSLRGEEEAFF
-,-,TRBJ2-7,TRBV10-3,TGTGCCATCGGCCCGGAAAATAGCGAGTCTTACGAGCAGTACTTC,CAIGPENSESYEQYF
-,once,TRBJ2-7,TRBV5-5,TGTGCCAGCACAGGTGGGGACTACGAGCAGTACTTC,CASTGGDYEQYF
-,-,TRBJ2-7,TRBV7-8,TGTGCCAGCAGCGAATACAACTACGAGCAGTACTTC,CASSEYNYEQYF
-,-,TRBJ2-1,TRBV4-3,TGCGCCAGCAGCCAAGATCGGGTGGGAGGATCGGGGGAGCAGTTCTTC,CASSQDRVGGSGEQFF
-,-,TRBJ2-4,TRBV4-3,TGCGCCAGCAGCCCCCTGGTCGGGAACATTCAGTACTTC,CASSPLVGNIQYF
TRBD2,-,TRBJ2-1,TRBV16,TGTGCCAGCATAGGACTAGCAGGACCTGAGCAGTTCTTC,CASIGLAGPEQFF